The source of this T cell receptor (beta chain) is a study of T cell repertoires in cytomegalovirus infection. This clonotype was picked up many times. Its antigen is currently unknown. General study findings and limits: Cumulative frequency (of public TCR beta family members) identified carriers of CMV plus the relevant HLA.

Germline V gives CDR1 KGHSH, CDR2 LQKENI. Trimming stripped 0 bases from V and 12 bases from J, with 18 bases between. CDR3 size: 15 residues. TCRdb called the reads again in MiXCR, with one record for every CDR3 protein. Among 300,000 or so distinct CDR3 sequences listed, more than 20% were seen once. The sequencing here drew on cultured PBMCs, taken from culture after CMV antigen stimulation. The clonotype originates from a human donor in good health (CMV status not recorded). Some clones in this sample may be carry-over from other donors' samples. The chain is built from TRBV18 and TRBJ2-1; possibly TRBD2 for D (5 bases). The CDR3 region is CASSPPSASSGGQFF. DNA of the CDR3: TGTGCCAGCTCACCACCCTCGGCTAGCTCAGGAGGGCAGTTCTTC.